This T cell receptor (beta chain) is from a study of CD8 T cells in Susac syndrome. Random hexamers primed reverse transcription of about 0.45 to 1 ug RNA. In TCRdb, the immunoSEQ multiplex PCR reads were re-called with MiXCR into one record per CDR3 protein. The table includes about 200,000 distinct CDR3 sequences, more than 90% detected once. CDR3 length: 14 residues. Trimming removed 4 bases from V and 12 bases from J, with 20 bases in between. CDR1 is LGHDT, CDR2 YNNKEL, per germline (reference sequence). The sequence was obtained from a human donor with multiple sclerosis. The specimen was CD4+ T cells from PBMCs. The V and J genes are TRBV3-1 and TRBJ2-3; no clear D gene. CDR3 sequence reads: CASSPATPMTPQYF. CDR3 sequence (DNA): TGTGCCAGCAGCCCGGCAACTCCAATGACCCCCCAGTATTTT.